This T cell receptor beta chain comes out of a study of patients and donors after allogeneic stem cell transplantation. Using its own MiXCR run on the RT-PCR reads, TCRdb lists one record per CDR3 protein. The table shows roughly 230,000 distinct CDR3 sequences, with 14% occurring only once. J was trimmed by 8 bases and V by 1 base; bases with no gene match: 13. This CDR3 spans 17 amino acids. The germline gives CDR1 DFQATT, CDR2 SNEGSKA (reference sequence). This clonotype originated in a human donor who was either an allogeneic HSCT recipient or a stem cell or donor lymphocyte infusion donor (not recorded which). It is not recorded whose cells these are; they may come from a transplant donor. The chain combines TRBV20-1 with TRBJ2-1; 11 bases agree with TRBD2. Sequencing used blood, either unsorted or a sorted T cell fraction (not recorded which). CDR3 protein: CSARGGLAGPGGHEQFF. The DNA for the CDR3 is TGCAGTGCTAGAGGTGGACTAGCGGGTCCGGGAGGCCATGAGCAGTTCTTC.